The 18 T cell receptor beta chains below come from one sample, sequenced in a study of regulatory dendritic cells for organ transplantation. Clones were read by immunoSEQ multiplex PCR, and TCRdb kept only the in-frame ones, dropping some. The repertoire includes almost 35,000 clones, 70% to 90% of them detected once, and just over 0.06% sits in the top ten. Specimen: naive CD4+ T cells from blood. Subset here: CD45RA+ naive T cells. The receptors stem from a human donor in good health.

The rearrangement joins TRBV11-3 to TRBJ1-1; a weak D match, TRBD1 (5 bases). Trimming removed 0 bases at V and 0 bases at J, with 23 bases between. CDR3 length: 20 residues. Germline CDR1 and CDR2: SGHNT and YENEEA. The CDR3 coding sequence is TGTGCCAGCAGCTTAGAATACAGGCCGGCCGGGGCCTACTTGAACACTGAAGCTTTCTTT. Amino acid sequence: CASSLEYRPAGAYLNTEAFF.

The chain couples TRBV27 to TRBJ1-4, with D tentatively TRBD1 (5 bases). The ends were cut back, 6 bases at V and 5 bases at J, with 10 bases in the middle. The CDR3 extends over 13 amino acids. Germline V lookup: CDR1 MNHEY, CDR2 SMNVEV (reference sequence). CDR3 bases: TGTGCCAGCAGACTCCAGGGCAATGAAAAACTGTTTTTT. It codes for CASRLQGNEKLFF.

The J gene is TRBJ2-3, the V gene TRBV28; D not certain. This CDR3 spans 12 amino acids. Trimming pared 8 bases from V and 5 bases from J, leaving 11 bases between. Germline V lookup: CDR1 MDHEN, CDR2 SYDVKM. CDR3 region: CASLGWKDTQYF. In nucleotides, the CDR3 is TGTGCCAGCCTCGGATGGAAAGATACGCAGTATTTT.

The chain links TRBV6-5 to TRBJ1-4, with D unresolved. V dropped 7 bases and J dropped 6 bases, with 18 bases sitting between them. This CDR3 is built from 15 residues. The germline gives CDR1 MNHEY, CDR2 SVGAGI. CDR3 nucleotides: TGTGCCAGCAAAAAGACGGGCGGAAGGGATGAAAAACTGTTTTTT. It yields the protein CASKKTGGRDEKLFF.

The CDR3 is CASSSPGQGAVAEAFF. The CDR3, as DNA: TGTGCCAGCAGCTCACCCGGACAGGGGGCGGTCGCTGAAGCTTTCTTT. The chain combines TRBV7-9 with TRBJ1-1; the match to TRBD1 covers 11 bases. The V segment lost 4 bases and the J segment 6 bases; nucleotides outside the gene matches: 10. CDR3 size: 16 residues. Germline V CDR1 and CDR2: SEHNR, FQNEAQ (reference sequence).

This clone is a singleton in its sample. The chain's CDR3 is CASQQEEYNYGYTF. The DNA of the CDR3 is TGTGCCAGCCAACAGGAAGAATATAACTATGGCTACACCTTC. The chain joins TRBV18 to TRBJ1-2, with D perhaps TRBD1 (5 bases). The CDR3 spans 14 residues. Deletions cut 8 bases from V and 1 base from J, with 14 bases between. Germline V gene data show CDR1 as KGHSH and CDR2 as LQKENI.

This chain joins TRBV11-1 and TRBJ2-7, with D tentatively TRBD2 (5 bases). Germline V CDR1 and CDR2: SGHAT, FQDESV (reference sequence). Trimming left V 1 base short and J 4 bases short, with 14 bases between. The CDR3 loop spans 15 amino acids. CDR3 sequence (DNA): TGTGCCAGCAGCTTAGGGAAGGGCCCGGGGTACGAGCAGTACTTC. As protein: CASSLGKGPGYEQYF.

The count of this clone is one. V gene TRBV28 combines with J gene TRBJ2-7; D not resolved. The CDR3 has 13 residues. The germline V and J ends were trimmed by 7 bases and 2 bases, with 12 bases remaining between them. The V gene's germline CDR1 is MDHEN and CDR2 SYDVKM. The CDR3 sequence: CASNSGFAYEQYF. CDR3 DNA sequence: TGTGCCAGCAACTCGGGCTTCGCCTACGAGCAGTACTTC.

This sequence joins TRBV4-1 and TRBJ2-6; 9 bases align to TRBD1. Trimming cost V 1 base and J 0 bases; bases outside gene matches: 10. Germline loops: CDR1 MGHRA, CDR2 YSYEKL. This CDR3 region has 20 residues. CDR3 bases: TGCGCCAGCAGCCAAGCTGATTGGGACAGGGTTGTCTCTGGGGCCAACGTCCTGACTTTC. Encoded protein: CASSQADWDRVVSGANVLTF.

This chain joins TRBV10-3 and TRBJ2-1, with D maybe TRBD2 (6 bases). Germline lookup yields CDR1 ENHRY and CDR2 SYGVKD. The CDR3 is made up of 15 amino acids. V was clipped by 7 bases and J by 0 bases, with 13 bases between them. CDR3 in DNA: TGTGCCATCAATGGAGCGGGCTACTCCTACAATGAGCAGTTCTTC. Translating gives CAINGAGYSYNEQFF.

The chain combines TRBV7-2 with TRBJ2-7; weak D call: TRBD2 (6 bases). CDR1 SGHTA and CDR2 FQGNSA come from the germline V gene. V gave up 7 bases and J gave up 2 bases, with 15 bases separating them. The CDR3 extends over 14 amino acids. CDR3 in DNA: TGTGCCAGCACCCTCACGACGGGAGCCTACGAGCAGTACTTC. Protein product: CASTLTTGAYEQYF.

This rearrangement joins TRBV5-1 to TRBJ2-7; 9 bases agree with TRBD2. Germline CDR1 reads SGHRS; CDR2 reads YFSETQ. After removal of 2 bases from V and 3 bases from J, the junction contained 18 bases not matched to a gene. CDR3 length: 19 residues. The DNA for the CDR3 is TGCGCCAGCAGCTTCCGATCCGGGACACGGGGACTAGCCTTCTACGAGCAGTACTTC. This sequence encodes CASSFRSGTRGLAFYEQYF.

The rearrangement uses TRBV11-2 and TRBJ1-2; a weak D match, TRBD1 (5 bases). The V end lost 4 bases, the J end lost 4 bases, and 25 bases lay between the germline ends. The germline gives CDR1 SGHAT, CDR2 FQNNGV. The CDR3 loop spans 18 amino acids. The CDR3 is CASSSTFTGVGNLYGYTF. The DNA of the CDR3 is TGTGCCAGCAGCTCTACATTCACGGGGGTGGGGAACCTCTATGGCTACACCTTC. Based on the CDR3 plus reference TRBV11-2 and TRBJ1-2, the full variable domain is EAGVAQSPRYKIIEKRQSVAFWCNPISGHATLYWYQQILGQGPKLLIQFQNNGVVDDSQLPKDRFSAERLKGVDSTLKIQPAKLEDSAVYLCASSSTFTGVGNLYGYTFGSGTRLTVV.

This clone was seen more than once but under ten times. The chain uses TRBV9 and TRBJ1-4; D remains ambiguous. The CDR3 consists of 15 residues. Trimming shortened V by 3 bases and J by 4 bases, and 13 bases separated the two germline ends. CDR1 is SGDLS, CDR2 YYNGEE, per germline. The DNA for the CDR3 is TGTGCCAGCAGCGCCCGCTTCGGAGGTAATGAAAAACTGTTTTTT. Translating it yields CASSARFGGNEKLFF.

The genes are TRBV6-1 and TRBJ1-2; D perhaps matches TRBD1 (6 bases). This CDR3 has 16 residues. From germline, CDR1 is MNHNS and CDR2 SASEGT. Trimming took off 0 bases at V and 4 bases at J, with 15 bases between the two ends. The CDR3 bases are TGTGCCAGCAGTGAAGCGCACGGACAGAGATTCTATGGCTACACCTTC. Its translation is CASSEAHGQRFYGYTF.

This chain uses TRBV19 with TRBJ1-1; D is possibly TRBD1 (5 bases). Germline V gene sequence: CDR1 LNHDA, CDR2 SQIVND (reference sequence). CDR3 size: 19 residues. The germline V and J ends were trimmed by 3 bases and 0 bases, with 23 bases remaining between them. CDR3 in DNA: TGTGCCAGTAGTATCTCGAGCCCCGGGAACGACAGATTGAACACTGAAGCTTTCTTT. Protein: CASSISSPGNDRLNTEAFF.

The chain has TRBV10-2 and TRBJ1-2; D is ambiguous. CDR1 is WSHSY, CDR2 SAAADI, per germline. This CDR3 comprises 13 residues. Between the trimmed V and J ends, which lost 0 bases and 7 bases, there was a span of 9 bases. In DNA, the CDR3 is TGCGCCAGCAGTGAGTCCTTCTTGGGTGGCTACACCTTC. This codes for CASSESFLGGYTF.

The chain is built from TRBV25-1 and TRBJ2-5; 14 nucleotides match TRBD2. Looked up from germline, CDR1 is MGHDK and CDR2 is SYGVNS. V lost 2 bases, J lost 3 bases, and 2 bases stayed unmatched. The CDR3 sequence is 16 residues long. CDR3: CASSEPGLAGEETQYF. In DNA, the CDR3 is TGTGCCAGCAGTGAACCGGGACTAGCGGGAGAAGAGACCCAGTACTTC.